This T cell receptor (beta chain) comes out of a study of CD8 T cells in ankylosing spondylitis. Study-wide results and limits: Clones linked with disease were CD8+ and fairly uncommon in the peripheral blood. Significant enrichment of disease-linked clones was reportedly seen in matched ankylosing spondylitis synovial fluid.

TCRdb independently ran MiXCR on the 5' RACE reads; one entry per CDR3 protein. The sample lists around 150,000 distinct CDR3 sequences, more than 5.5% occurring once. The sample holds many counts of this clonotype. Its specificity is unknown. The clonotype originates from a female donor with ankylosing spondylitis or in good health (not recorded which). Sequencing was performed on blood, either unsorted or a sorted T cell fraction (not recorded which).

The CDR3 region has the DNA TGCAGTGCTAGGAATGACAGAGACCAAGAGACCCAGTACTTC. Translating gives CSARNDRDQETQYF. V is TRBV20-1 and J is TRBJ2-5; TRBD1 might be the D (5 bases). The V and J ends lost 3 bases and 0 bases respectively, with 11 bases between them. The germline gives CDR1 DFQATT, CDR2 SNEGSKA (reference sequence). The CDR3 is 14 residues long.